This TCR beta chain appears in the sequencing data of a study of early T cells in non-severe SARS-CoV-2 infection (dated by TCRdb to about 2021). Some background on the complete study: Because TCR sequencing relied on bulk RNA taken from unsorted whole blood, pairing of alpha and beta chains was not possible.

At least ten counts were recorded for this clonotype. Its antigen remains unidentified. Per-base quality was not reported, and no clone a single base away is much larger than it. General conclusions and limits of the study: VDJdb matching was skewed toward anti-spike CD8 responses and likely underestimated virus-specific expansions, missing private and CD4 specificities.

CDR1 and CDR2 are drawn from the germline V gene: SGHVS, FQNEAQ. Trimming takes 1 base from V and 0 bases from J, and the germline ends sit 6 bases apart. The CDR3 has 14 amino acids, counting the end cysteine and phenylalanine. Only the CDR3 portion is preserved as DNA: 42 bases, with reading frame beginning at the first base. The study was a case-control design nested within a healthcare worker cohort in London, UK, with weekly nasopharyngeal swab PCR tests and blood sampling. Healthcare workers were recruited during the week of the UK lockdown, between 23 and 31 March 2020, and followed weekly for up to 16 weeks. The library came from 5' RACE. For sequencing, a NextSeq 500 was employed. In the TCR library protocol, unique molecular identifiers were attached to individual cDNA molecules to correct for PCR bias and sequencing error. TCR alpha and beta chains were both sequenced, and the abundances of alpha and beta sequences in each sample were closely correlated with each other. The study's processing was this. Decombinator V4 was used to annotate the V gene, J gene and CDR3 of the TCR sequences. Expanded TCRs were defined as changing significantly between any two time points under a Poisson model with p below 0.0001. TCR abundances were normalised to the total number of TCRs sequenced per sample and were expressed as counts per million. TRAV1-2 paired with TRAJ12, TRAJ20 or TRAJ33 defined MAIT TCRs, while TRAV10 paired with TRAJ18 defined iNKT TCRs. VDJdb, accessed 1 November 2021, was searched for CMV, EBV and SARS-CoV-2 annotated TCRs, with TCRs annotated for multiple antigens excluded. TCRdb reprocessed the public reads (quality trimming at Q25 with fastp, clone calling with MiXCR) and kept in-frame beta chains. Every entry covers one CDR3 protein and lists the most common genes and DNA from its rows. The V and J calls come from TCRdb's annotation, not from the publication. The sample table holds some 85,000 distinct CDR3 sequences, of which roughly 13% were seen once. The ten largest clones take up about 1.5% of the sample.

The TCR comes from an adult who was a healthcare worker with PCR-confirmed SARS-CoV-2 infection or an uninfected control (not recorded which). Sequencing was done on a sample of whole blood. The chain was built from TRBV7-8 and TRBJ2-5; the D segment could be TRBD2, given 6 matching bases. The CDR3 protein: CASSLVADQETQYF. The bases are TGTGCCAGCAGCTTAGTAGCGGACCAAGAGACCCAGTACTTC.